One and the same sample provided the 10 T cell receptor beta chains below, sequenced in a study of T cell changes during pregnancy in multiple sclerosis. Data came from immunoSEQ multiplex PCR; TCRdb stores just in-frame clones and leaves some out. The sample lists about 70,000 clones, roughly 94% occurring once. Sample: peripheral blood, taken in the third trimester of pregnancy. The receptor set was obtained from a female donor with multiple sclerosis, enrolled in a pregnancy study.

The chain is built from TRBV6-1 and TRBJ2-1; maybe TRBD1 (6 bases). Trimming cost V 6 bases and J 12 bases, with 15 bases left between them. The CDR3 covers 12 residues. Germline V gives CDR1 MNHNS, CDR2 SASEGT. CDR3 coding DNA: TGTGCCAGCAGCCCACCAGGGGTAACGCAGTTCTTC. Translation: CASSPPGVTQFF.

V usage is TRBV27 and J usage is TRBJ1-5; 7 bases are shared with TRBD1. The CDR3 length is 15 residues. J gave up 7 bases and V 11 bases, and 17 bases lay outside the gene matches. Germline V gene sequence: CDR1 MNHEY, CDR2 SMNVEV (reference sequence). CDR3 loop: CALCGTVSLGQPQHF. CDR3 nucleotide sequence: TGTGCCTTGTGCGGGACAGTTTCCCTTGGACAGCCCCAGCATTTT.

The chain is built from TRBV6-5 and TRBJ2-7; unclear D gene. The V gene lost 2 bases and the J gene lost 2 bases, with 7 bases spanning the gap. CDR1 and CDR2 (germline): MNHEY, SVGAGI. The CDR3 totals 13 residues. In DNA form, the CDR3 reads TGTGCCAGCAGTTACGCTATACCCTACGAGCAGTACTTC. Protein: CASSYAIPYEQYF.

This clone is a singleton in its sample. This chain connects TRBV19 to TRBJ2-5, with TRBD2 matching 10 bases. Germline V gene sequence: CDR1 LNHDA, CDR2 SQIVND (reference sequence). The CDR3 loop spans 16 amino acids. V trimming: 3 bases; J trimming: 5 bases; junction bases outside the gene matches: 9. Here the CDR3 reads CASSIPKTSGEETQYF. The CDR3 DNA sequence: TGTGCCAGTAGTATCCCCAAAACTAGCGGGGAGGAGACCCAGTACTTC.

This clone was observed a single time. The J gene is TRBJ2-2, the V gene TRBV6-5; no clear D. Trimming cost V 8 bases and J 4 bases, with 8 bases left between them. This CDR3 is 12 amino acids long. CDR1 MNHEY and CDR2 SVGAGI come from the germline V gene. The DNA for the CDR3 is TGTGCCAGCGAGCCTAGCACCGGGGAGCTGTTTTTT. Translation: CASEPSTGELFF.

The genes are TRBV7-8 and TRBJ1-5; TRBD1 aligns across 7 bases. J gave up 3 bases and V 3 bases, and 11 bases lay outside the gene matches. Germline-derived CDR1 and CDR2 are SGHVS and FQNEAQ. The CDR3 covers 17 residues. The DNA for the CDR3 is TGTGCCAGCAGCTTGTTTGCCTCGACAGGGCCCAATCAGCCCCAGCATTTT. As protein: CASSLFASTGPNQPQHF.

The V call is TRBV5-1, the J call TRBJ2-3; 9 nucleotides agree with TRBD2. The CDR3 spans 17 residues. The V gene's germline CDR1 is SGHRS and CDR2 YFSETQ. V dropped 2 bases and J dropped 0; count of bases not matched to a gene: 7. CDR3 sequence (DNA): TGCGCCAGCAGCTTCCCGGTCGGGACTAGCAGCACAGATACGCAGTATTTT. This encodes CASSFPVGTSSTDTQYF.

The rearrangement joins TRBV27 to TRBJ1-5, with 7 bases matching TRBD1. CDR1 and CDR2 (germline): MNHEY, SMNVEV (reference sequence). J was trimmed by 6 bases and V by 6 bases; bases with no gene match: 8. This CDR3 is 14 amino acids long. The CDR3 spells CASRLQGVGQPQHF. CDR3 coding DNA: TGTGCCAGCAGACTGCAGGGGGTTGGTCAGCCCCAGCATTTT.

The chain employs TRBV7-6 and TRBJ2-5; 14 nucleotides match TRBD2. V shed 3 bases, J shed 5 bases, and the junction held 8 bases outside the gene matches. The CDR3 has 17 residues. The V gene's germline CDR1 is SGHVS and CDR2 FNYEAQ. CDR3 sequence reads: CASSFGTSGGRGETQYF. In DNA, the CDR3 is TGTGCCAGCAGCTTCGGGACTAGCGGGGGCCGGGGGGAGACCCAGTACTTC.

The V and J genes are TRBV20-1 and TRBJ1-1; D not resolved. V lost 0 bases and J 11 bases, leaving 10 bases between the germline ends. Germline-derived CDR1 and CDR2 are DFQATT and SNEGSKA (reference sequence). The CDR3 has 11 amino acids. The CDR3 spells CSARDGRGAFF. The CDR3 nucleotides are TGCAGTGCTAGAGATGGCAGAGGGGCTTTCTTT.